This TCR beta chain was documented in a study of human T cells and chemical hapten exposure. About the research overall: Variability of per-sample TCR yields stemmed mainly from small differences in pooled library volume. General observations from the study: No alteration of TCRs above 1 in 1000 frequency was seen with DPC sensitization.

Total RNA was isolated from whole blood that had not been fractionated. Individual cDNA molecules (in the library) carried attached unique molecular identifiers. In the original workflow: The number of TCRs in each sample had a median of about 96,000 and spanned roughly 23,224 to 750,000. TCRdb reprocessed the 5' RACE reads via MiXCR and lists one record per CDR3 protein. These V and J calls are TCRdb output, not the study's own analysis. Of 120,000 to 150,000 distinct CDR3 sequences in the sample, roughly 4% are singletons; the top ten hold around 1.4%. This clonotype was picked up a small number of times. Its target is unknown. Germline loops: CDR1 SGHRS, CDR2 YFSETQ. Germline trimming cut 3 bases from V and 1 base from J; bases unmatched to any gene: 2. The CDR3 has 15 residues.

The receptor's source is a female donor in good health. V usage is TRBV5-1 and J usage is TRBJ2-2; 8 bases align to TRBD1. The CDR3: CASSWDRKNTGELFF. Written as DNA, the CDR3 is TGCGCCAGCAGCTGGGACAGGAAGAACACCGGGGAGCTGTTTTTT.